This T cell receptor beta chain was profiled in a study of blood T cell repertoires in COVID-19 (dated by TCRdb to the early 2020s). For the study in its entirety: Samples from collaborators originated in the United States, Italy and Spain and spanned both the acute and convalescent phases of COVID-19. The material from the prospective study consisted of cDNA or gDNA derived from T cells, B-cell-depleted T cells, or PBMCs. Subjects who had been exposed to COVID-19, were actively infected with it, or had recovered from it provided the deeply sampled blood TCRbeta repertoires that made up the dataset. A freely available public database, intended as a resource for researchers studying the immune response to SARS-CoV-2, is where the repertoires were released. Samples came from the ongoing ImmuneRACE study (first 160 participants) plus 1,254 subjects from 6 global collaborators. Nearly every sample came with metadata listing a de-identified subject ID, COVID-19 status, age in years and sex. HLA class I and class II types, where available, came from metadata supplied by the sample provider rather than from assay-based typing.

Whole blood was collected in K2EDTA tubes by collaborating institutions according to the institutions' own protocols. Collaborator samples were shipped for TCRbeta analysis as frozen whole blood, isolated PBMCs, or DNA extracted from either sample type. At the junction V is shortened by 3 bases and J by 5 bases, with 12 bases in between. For CDR1 and CDR2, the germline V gene (reference sequence) lists SGHNT and YYREEE. The CDR3 measures 14 amino acids from cysteine to phenylalanine. Only CDR3 DNA is held: 42 bases, read in frame from base 1. The paper's findings and limits, for the study overall: The quantity of clinical and demographic metadata differed by source and by participant and was supplied without curation.

Notes on this clone: Its antigen target is currently unknown. Per-base quality was not reported, and no clone a single base away is much larger than it.

TCRbeta CDR3 regions were amplified from genomic DNA using the immunoSEQ Assay, a bias-controlled multiplex PCR. In the paper's pipeline: Nucleated cell counts per sample were estimated from amplification of reference gene primers within the assay. Sequence reads were collapsed and filtered to measure the absolute abundance of every unique TCRbeta CDR3 rearrangement. For each sample, productive Simpson clonality was calculated by taking the square root of Simpson's diversity index across productive rearrangements. The immuneACCESS repertoire file appears here via TCRdb, limited to in-frame rearrangements. These files lack a portion of the clones; in checked studies, under half of the deficit traces to unresolved V genes, and the cause of the others is not known. The DNA gave D and trimming, while V, J and clone size come from that table. Here the sample has fewer than 50,000 clones; around 75% occur a single time. In total, the top ten clones hold around 59% of the sample.

This chain is built from TRBV5-4 and TRBJ2-4, and possibly TRBD2, on 6 matching bases. This clonotype was obtained from a man older than 75 with acute or convalescent COVID-19. Material for sequencing was peripheral blood. The DNA is TGTGCCAGCAGCTCTCCGGGACTCCAAAACATTCAGTACTTC. Its product reads: CASSSPGLQNIQYF.